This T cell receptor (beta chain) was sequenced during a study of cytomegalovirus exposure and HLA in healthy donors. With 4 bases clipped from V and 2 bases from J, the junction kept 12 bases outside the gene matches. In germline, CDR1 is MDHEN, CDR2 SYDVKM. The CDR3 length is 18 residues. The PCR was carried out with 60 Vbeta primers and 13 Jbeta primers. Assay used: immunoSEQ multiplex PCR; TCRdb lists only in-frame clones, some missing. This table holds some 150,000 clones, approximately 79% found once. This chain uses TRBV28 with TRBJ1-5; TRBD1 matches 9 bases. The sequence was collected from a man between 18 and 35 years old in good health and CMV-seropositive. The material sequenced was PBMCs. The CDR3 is CASSSRTDRGYGNQPQHF. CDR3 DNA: TGTGCCAGCAGTTCCCGGACAGACAGGGGGTATGGCAATCAGCCCCAGCATTTT.